Listed below are T cell receptor beta chains from one sample, sequenced in a study of T cells after posttransplantation cyclophosphamide. Assay used: immunoSEQ multiplex PCR; TCRdb lists only in-frame clones, some missing. The sample contains about 20,000 clones, approximately 98% of which appear only once. The sequencing sample was made of naive CD4+ T cells sorted from PBMCs. These receptors were collected from a man aged 40-49 years in good health, CMV-negative, and a related stem cell transplant donor. CDR3s include the opening cysteine and the closing phenylalanine or tryptophan. The order of the fields is V gene, J gene, D gene, clone size, CDR3 DNA, CDR3 protein. A D gene is named only where the DNA matches it firmly. Size is stated for part of the rows, as once, few or many counts, or as a class when the clone is expanded.

v_call: TRBV5-4
j_call: TRBJ1-2
d_call: .
clone_size: .
cdr3_nt: TGTGCCAGCAGCTTGGCCCTGGAGAATGGCTACACCTTC
cdr3_aa: CASSLALENGYTF

v_call: TRBV11-2
j_call: TRBJ1-2
d_call: TRBD1
clone_size: .
cdr3_nt: TGTGCCAGCAGCACAGGGGGCGCTTACGGCTACACCTTC
cdr3_aa: CASSTGGAYGYTF

v_call: TRBV6-4
j_call: TRBJ2-3
d_call: .
clone_size: .
cdr3_nt: TGTGCCAGCAGTTTAATGGGGACATCTAGGGATACGCAGTATTTT
cdr3_aa: CASSLMGTSRDTQYF

v_call: TRBV5-4
j_call: TRBJ2-1
d_call: .
clone_size: .
cdr3_nt: TGTGCCAGCAGCTTGGGACGCGTAACGGGAGTCGAAGAGCAGTTCTTC
cdr3_aa: CASSLGRVTGVEEQFF

v_call: TRBV11-2
j_call: TRBJ1-3
d_call: .
clone_size: .
cdr3_nt: TGTGCCAGCAGCTTCGTCAGGGCCCCTCAGGGAAACACCATATATTTT
cdr3_aa: CASSFVRAPQGNTIYF

v_call: TRBV7-2
j_call: TRBJ1-2
d_call: TRBD1
clone_size: once
cdr3_nt: TGTGCCAGCAGCTTCGCAGGGGGAAATGGCTACACCTTC
cdr3_aa: CASSFAGGNGYTF

v_call: TRBV6-1
j_call: TRBJ1-1
d_call: .
clone_size: .
cdr3_nt: TGTGCCAGCAGTGAAGGCAGGGTCACTGAAGCTTTCTTT
cdr3_aa: CASSEGRVTEAFF

v_call: TRBV7-2
j_call: TRBJ2-3
d_call: TRBD2
clone_size: .
cdr3_nt: TGTGCCAGCAGCATAGCGGGAGGGCCGGGCACAGATACGCAGTATTTT
cdr3_aa: CASSIAGGPGTDTQYF

v_call: TRBV19
j_call: TRBJ2-1
d_call: .
clone_size: .
cdr3_nt: TGTGCCAGTAGCCTAATGGGAGCAAACAATGAGCAGTTCTTC
cdr3_aa: CASSLMGANNEQFF

v_call: TRBV7-9
j_call: TRBJ2-1
d_call: TRBD1
clone_size: .
cdr3_nt: TGTGCCAGCAGTTGGACAGGCCGCTCCTACAATGAGCAGTTCTTC
cdr3_aa: CASSWTGRSYNEQFF

v_call: TRBV7-3
j_call: TRBJ2-3
d_call: TRBD1
clone_size: .
cdr3_nt: TGTGCCAGCAGCTCGTTACCGGGACAGGTCACAGATACGCAGTATTTT
cdr3_aa: CASSSLPGQVTDTQYF

v_call: TRBV11-2
j_call: TRBJ1-5
d_call: TRBD1
clone_size: .
cdr3_nt: TGTGCCAGCAGCTTAGATCTGACAGGGAATCAGCCCCAGCATTTT
cdr3_aa: CASSLDLTGNQPQHF

v_call: TRBV19
j_call: TRBJ2-7
d_call: .
clone_size: .
cdr3_nt: TGTGCCAGTAACCCGCACGGAGGCTACGAGCAGTACTTC
cdr3_aa: CASNPHGGYEQYF

v_call: TRBV5-6
j_call: TRBJ2-3
d_call: TRBD2
clone_size: .
cdr3_nt: TGTGCCAGCAGCTCGCGGCTAGCGGGACCCTATAGCACAGATACGCAGTATTTT
cdr3_aa: CASSSRLAGPYSTDTQYF

v_call: TRBV2
j_call: TRBJ2-1
d_call: .
clone_size: .
cdr3_nt: TGTGCCAGCACCCAGGATGGTTGGGACAATGAGCAGTTCTTC
cdr3_aa: CASTQDGWDNEQFF

v_call: TRBV6-6
j_call: TRBJ2-2
d_call: .
clone_size: .
cdr3_nt: TGTGCCAGCAGTTCCGCAGCGGCCCGGGCCGGGGAGCTGTTTTTT
cdr3_aa: CASSSAAARAGELFF

v_call: TRBV7-6
j_call: TRBJ1-4
d_call: TRBD1
clone_size: .
cdr3_nt: TGTGCCAGCAGCTTAGGTACAGGGGCTAATGAAAAACTGTTTTTT
cdr3_aa: CASSLGTGANEKLFF

v_call: TRBV6-1
j_call: TRBJ2-7
d_call: TRBD2
clone_size: .
cdr3_nt: TGTGCCAGCCGTGGGCAGGGAGGGAACGAGCAGTACTTC
cdr3_aa: CASRGQGGNEQYF

v_call: TRBV19
j_call: TRBJ1-2
d_call: .
clone_size: few
cdr3_nt: TGTGCCAGTAGTGAGAATCGGGACGGGAGACCCTACACCTTC
cdr3_aa: CASSENRDGRPYTF

v_call: TRBV5-1
j_call: TRBJ2-3
d_call: TRBD2
clone_size: .
cdr3_nt: TGCGCCAGCAGCTTTAGGACTAGCGGAGATACGCAGTATTTT
cdr3_aa: CASSFRTSGDTQYF

v_call: TRBV4-2
j_call: TRBJ1-5
d_call: .
clone_size: .
cdr3_nt: TGTGCCAGCAGCCAAGCGGGGGAGGGTCAGCCCCAGCATTTT
cdr3_aa: CASSQAGEGQPQHF

v_call: TRBV11-2
j_call: TRBJ2-3
d_call: .
clone_size: .
cdr3_nt: TGTGCCAGCAGCTTAGATGGCTCTAGCACAGATACGCAGTATTTT
cdr3_aa: CASSLDGSSTDTQYF

v_call: TRBV28
j_call: TRBJ2-7
d_call: .
clone_size: .
cdr3_nt: TGTGCCAGCAGGACTACCTACGAGCAGTACTTC
cdr3_aa: CASRTTYEQYF

v_call: TRBV10-3
j_call: TRBJ2-1
d_call: TRBD2
clone_size: .
cdr3_nt: TGTGCCATCAGTGAACTAGCGGGAGGGTACAATGAGCAGTTCTTC
cdr3_aa: CAISELAGGYNEQFF

v_call: TRBV10-3
j_call: TRBJ1-2
d_call: .
clone_size: .
cdr3_nt: TGTGCCATCAGTGATAACAGGGTTTTTGGCTACACCTTC
cdr3_aa: CAISDNRVFGYTF

v_call: TRBV4-1
j_call: TRBJ2-5
d_call: TRBD1
clone_size: once
cdr3_nt: TGCGCCAGCAGCCAGGGCGCTGGGACAGGGACGTACTTC
cdr3_aa: CASSQGAGTGTYF

v_call: TRBV10-3
j_call: TRBJ1-4
d_call: .
clone_size: .
cdr3_nt: TGTGCCATCAGTGAGTCTCGGCCCGAGCAGGGAAAACTGTTTTTT
cdr3_aa: CAISESRPEQGKLFF

v_call: TRBV6-1
j_call: TRBJ1-1
d_call: .
clone_size: .
cdr3_nt: TGTGCCAGCAGAAGCCCTGTGAACACTGAAGCTTTCTTT
cdr3_aa: CASRSPVNTEAFF

v_call: TRBV6-1
j_call: TRBJ2-7
d_call: .
clone_size: .
cdr3_nt: TGTGCCAGCAGTGGAGGCAGAATCGGCGAGCAGTACTTC
cdr3_aa: CASSGGRIGEQYF

v_call: TRBV6-6
j_call: TRBJ2-5
d_call: TRBD1
clone_size: few
cdr3_nt: TGTGCCAGCAGTGCCCGGGACAGGGGTGGGGAGACCCAGTACTTC
cdr3_aa: CASSARDRGGETQYF

v_call: TRBV6-5
j_call: TRBJ2-7
d_call: TRBD2
clone_size: .
cdr3_nt: TGTGCCAGCAGACCCGGGACTAGGCCCTACGAGCAGTACTTC
cdr3_aa: CASRPGTRPYEQYF

v_call: TRBV6-6
j_call: TRBJ1-4
d_call: TRBD1
clone_size: once
cdr3_nt: TGTGCCAGCACCCAAACGGGGACAGGGGTACAAAAACTGTTTTTT
cdr3_aa: CASTQTGTGVQKLFF

v_call: TRBV7-8
j_call: TRBJ2-1
d_call: TRBD2
clone_size: .
cdr3_nt: TGTGCCAGCAGCAAACCCGGACTAGGTATGTTCTTC
cdr3_aa: CASSKPGLGMFF

v_call: TRBV9
j_call: TRBJ2-3
d_call: .
clone_size: once
cdr3_nt: TGTGCCAGCAGCGTAGCTACGGGAAGCGGATGGTCAGATACGCAGTATTTT
cdr3_aa: CASSVATGSGWSDTQYF

v_call: TRBV30
j_call: TRBJ1-4
d_call: .
clone_size: .
cdr3_nt: TGTGCCTGGAGTGTACGAGGTGGCACTCCGGAAAAACTGTTTTTT
cdr3_aa: CAWSVRGGTPEKLFF

v_call: TRBV14
j_call: TRBJ2-5
d_call: .
clone_size: few
cdr3_nt: TGTGCCAGCAGCCCAGCCACAGTCGAGACCCAGTACTTC
cdr3_aa: CASSPATVETQYF

v_call: TRBV30
j_call: TRBJ1-2
d_call: .
clone_size: once
cdr3_nt: TGTGCCTGGAGCGTGGGGAGACATGGCTACACCTTC
cdr3_aa: CAWSVGRHGYTF

v_call: TRBV21-1
j_call: TRBJ2-5
d_call: .
clone_size: .
cdr3_nt: TGTGCCAGCAGGGTCGCGGACACCCAAGAGACCCAGTACTTC
cdr3_aa: CASRVADTQETQYF

v_call: TRBV28
j_call: TRBJ1-1
d_call: .
clone_size: once
cdr3_nt: TGTGCCAGCAGTTTGGGTAAGGGACACCAGAACACTGAAGCTTTCTTT
cdr3_aa: CASSLGKGHQNTEAFF

v_call: TRBV9
j_call: TRBJ2-7
d_call: TRBD2
clone_size: .
cdr3_nt: TGTGCCAGCAGCCCAGGATTCGGGAAGCGGGAGGACTACGAGCAGTACTTC
cdr3_aa: CASSPGFGKREDYEQYF

v_call: TRBV19
j_call: TRBJ2-7
d_call: TRBD1
clone_size: .
cdr3_nt: TGTGCCAGTAGTATAAAGGACAGGGACGGCGAGCAGTACTTC
cdr3_aa: CASSIKDRDGEQYF

v_call: TRBV18
j_call: TRBJ2-6
d_call: TRBD2
clone_size: .
cdr3_nt: TGTGCCAGCTCACCATCCCTAGCGGGGGCCCTAAGCTCTGGGGCCAACGTCCTGACTTTC
cdr3_aa: CASSPSLAGALSSGANVLTF

v_call: TRBV5-8
j_call: TRBJ2-1
d_call: TRBD2
clone_size: .
cdr3_nt: TGTGCCAGCAGCTTAGGTCTAGCGGGATTGTATGAGCAGTTCTTC
cdr3_aa: CASSLGLAGLYEQFF

v_call: TRBV5-1
j_call: TRBJ2-7
d_call: .
clone_size: .
cdr3_nt: TGCGCCAGCAGCTTGGGGGACGGACGGAGGGACGAGCAGTACTTC
cdr3_aa: CASSLGDGRRDEQYF

v_call: TRBV6-6
j_call: TRBJ2-1
d_call: .
clone_size: .
cdr3_nt: TGTGCCAGCAGTCTACAGGGCAATGAGCAGTTCTTC
cdr3_aa: CASSLQGNEQFF

v_call: TRBV30
j_call: TRBJ2-3
d_call: .
clone_size: .
cdr3_nt: TGTGCCTGGACTGCGCGGGGTCGCACAGATACGCAGTATTTT
cdr3_aa: CAWTARGRTDTQYF

v_call: TRBV6-5
j_call: TRBJ2-3
d_call: .
clone_size: .
cdr3_nt: TGTGCCAGCAGTTATGAGTTTTCAGATACGCAGTATTTT
cdr3_aa: CASSYEFSDTQYF

v_call: TRBV7-2
j_call: TRBJ1-2
d_call: TRBD1
clone_size: .
cdr3_nt: TGTGCCAGCAGCCGGGACAGGGGATATGGCTACACCTTC
cdr3_aa: CASSRDRGYGYTF

v_call: TRBV27
j_call: TRBJ2-1
d_call: .
clone_size: .
cdr3_nt: TGTGCCAGCAGTCCCAGGACAGTTAGTGAGCAGTTCTTC
cdr3_aa: CASSPRTVSEQFF

v_call: TRBV6-6
j_call: TRBJ1-1
d_call: .
clone_size: .
cdr3_nt: TGTGCCAGCAGTTCCCCACAGGGCTTTGAAGCTTTCTTT
cdr3_aa: CASSSPQGFEAFF

v_call: TRBV28
j_call: TRBJ2-7
d_call: TRBD1
clone_size: .
cdr3_nt: TGTGCCAGCAGAAGGGGGACAGGGGTTTTCGAGCAGTACTTC
cdr3_aa: CASRRGTGVFEQYF

v_call: TRBV5-1
j_call: TRBJ2-3
d_call: TRBD2
clone_size: .
cdr3_nt: TGCGCCAGCAGCCAAGGACTAGCGGGAGATGTTGCAGATACGCAGTATTTT
cdr3_aa: CASSQGLAGDVADTQYF

v_call: TRBV5-4
j_call: TRBJ1-2
d_call: TRBD1
clone_size: .
cdr3_nt: TGTGCCAGCAGCCCAGGGACAGGGGTTTATGGCTACACCTTC
cdr3_aa: CASSPGTGVYGYTF